Described below is a single TCR beta chain sequence and its context. Its antigen remains unidentified. The sample belongs to a study of neurological immune-mediated disorders. Findings and limits, study-wide: While HTLV-1-associated myelopathy showed the greatest TCR clonal expansion, multiple sclerosis showed the least, falling below healthy controls.

The authors made cDNA by 5'RACE with 10-nucleotide random UMIs. One entry per CDR3 protein, called by TCRdb with MiXCR from the 5' RACE reads. The sample yields roughly 75,000 distinct CDR3 sequences, approximately 15% seen once. Time point indicated: longitudinal time-point 1 (baseline). CDR3 length: 12 amino acids. V dropped 8 bases and J dropped 1; count of bases not matched to a gene: 1. The germline gives CDR1 WNHNN, CDR2 SYGVQD (reference sequence). V gene TRBV10-1 combines with J gene TRBJ2-7; 8 bases line up with TRBD1. The source material was PBMCs. This receptor was identified in a female donor with HTLV-1-associated myelopathy (HAM/TSP). The CDR3 coding sequence is TGCGCCAGCGGGACAGGTTCCTACGAGCAGTACTTC. Residues: CASGTGSYEQYF.